These T cell receptor beta chains were read from a single sample in a study of identical twins. TCRdb called the 5' RACE reads again in MiXCR, with one record for every CDR3 protein. The sample holds 1.5 million to 2 million distinct CDR3 sequences, roughly 35% seen once. The source material was cord blood. These receptors all stem from a newborn girl in good health. Both conserved end residues are part of each CDR3. The order of the fields is V gene, J gene, CDR3 protein.

>TRBV28|TRBJ2-7
CASSPGTGLRYPYEQYF
>TRBV20-1|TRBJ2-1
CSAPRQTTGNEQFF
>TRBV3-1|TRBJ2-7
CASSHSRDLTAYEQYF
>TRBV7-8|TRBJ2-7
CASSLGSQRYLSYEQYF
>TRBV27|TRBJ1-2
CASSFSPLNYGYTF
>TRBV5-1|TRBJ2-1
CASSLGLGGSSYNEQFF
>TRBV20-1|TRBJ2-7
CSARDLAGRGQYEQYF
>TRBV4-2|TRBJ1-2
CASSQRDRLNYGYIF
>TRBV24-1|TRBJ2-3
CATSDPRLAGGGYDTQYF
>TRBV18|TRBJ2-1
CASSPPRSGGHSSYKEQFF
>TRBV28|TRBJ1-5
CASSPSVPLQGRRIYSNQPQHF
>TRBV27|TRBJ1-6
CASTGIGTGGSPLHF
>TRBV27|TRBJ2-3
CASSFKNRAPDTQYF
>TRBV10-3|TRBJ1-2
CAISESADSLYGYTF
>TRBV3-1|TRBJ1-5
CASSQDQVQGGQPQHF